A selection of T cell receptor beta chains follows, all from one sample in a study of CD8 T cells in Susac syndrome. TCRdb re-called the immunoSEQ multiplex PCR reads with MiXCR, one entry per CDR3 protein. The profile covers about 300,000 distinct CDR3 sequences, with roughly 85% appearing a single time and roughly 0.22% taken by the ten largest. The specimen was CD8+ T cells from PBMCs. These receptor sequences come from a human donor with multiple sclerosis. Each CDR3 is given with its conserved first and last residue. The D gene is left open where the match is weak. Some rows have no size entry. The others give once, few or many, or a class for an expanded clone.

abundance	j_gene	v_gene	d_gene	CDR3aa	CDR3nt
-	TRBJ2-3	TRBV7-9	TRBD1	CASSLALPGTGATDTQYF	TGTGCCAGCAGCTTAGCCCTCCCCGGGACAGGGGCTACTGATACGCAGTATTTT
-	TRBJ2-7	TRBV5-1	-	CASSLSGPDYEQYF	TGCGCCAGCAGCTTGAGTGGGCCCGACTACGAGCAGTACTTC
-	TRBJ2-1	TRBV6-2/TRBV6-3	-	CASSFSRKGLAPSYNEQFF	TGTGCCAGCAGTTTCAGCCGAAAAGGGCTAGCCCCCTCCTACAATGAGCAGTTCTTC
-	TRBJ1-1	TRBV7-2	TRBD1	CASSSTGTVILMNTEAFF	TGTGCCAGCAGCTCCACCGGGACAGTAATCTTAATGAACACTGAAGCTTTCTTT
-	TRBJ2-3	TRBV9	-	CASSASGYSTDTQYF	TGTGCCAGCAGCGCCTCAGGATATAGCACAGATACGCAGTATTTT
-	TRBJ2-7	TRBV18	-	CASSPTGTPYEQYF	TGTGCCAGCTCACCCACCGGGACACCTTACGAGCAGTACTTC
-	TRBJ2-1	TRBV24-1	TRBD2	CATSDPGTSGIHSGLSSYNEQFF	TGTGCCACCAGTGACCCCGGGACTAGCGGGATTCATTCTGGGTTGAGCTCCTACAATGAGCAGTTCTTC
-	TRBJ1-3	TRBV7-2	-	CASSSGLYSGNTIYF	TGTGCCAGCAGCTCCGGGCTTTACTCTGGAAACACCATATATTTT
-	TRBJ1-4	TRBV19	TRBD1	CASSTGTATNEKLFF	TGTGCCAGTAGTACCGGGACAGCAACTAATGAAAAACTGTTTTTT
-	TRBJ2-5	TRBV10-3	-	CAISERETGLQETQYF	TGTGCCATCAGTGAGCGGGAGACAGGGCTGCAAGAGACCCAGTACTTC
-	TRBJ2-5	TRBV20-1	-	CSARDLRGIGQETQYF	TGCAGTGCTAGAGATCTTCGGGGGATAGGGCAAGAGACCCAGTACTTC
-	TRBJ2-3	TRBV7-9	-	CASKGGTDTQYF	TGTGCCAGCAAGGGGGGCACAGATACGCAGTATTTT
-	TRBJ1-1	TRBV19	-	CASSIGDLAGTEAFF	TGTGCCAGTAGTATAGGGGACCTCGCGGGCACTGAAGCTTTCTTT
-	TRBJ1-5	TRBV4-3	-	CASSRVWEGHQPQHF	TGCGCCAGCAGCCGGGTCTGGGAGGGCCATCAGCCCCAGCATTTT
-	TRBJ1-2	TRBV5-6	-	CASDSGIEGGYTF	TGTGCCAGTGACAGCGGTATAGAGGGTGGCTACACCTTC
-	TRBJ1-2	TRBV3-1	TRBD1	CASSQDYGTAYGYTF	TGTGCCAGCAGCCAAGATTACGGGACAGCTTATGGCTACACCTTC
-	TRBJ2-7	TRBV21-1	-	CASPGGNSEQYF	TGTGCCAGTCCAGGGGGTAACTCCGAGCAGTACTTC
once	TRBJ1-6	TRBV27	-	CASSWGPPLNNSPLHF	TGTGCCAGCAGTTGGGGACCTCCGTTGAATAATTCACCCCTCCACTTT
-	TRBJ2-3	TRBV7-9	TRBD2	CASSLRLAGVTDTQYF	TGTGCCAGCAGCCTTAGACTAGCGGGGGTCACAGATACGCAGTATTTT
-	TRBJ2-1	TRBV10-3	TRBD1	CAISERGTGYNEQFF	TGTGCCATCAGCGAGAGAGGGACAGGGTACAATGAGCAGTTCTTC
-	TRBJ2-7	TRBV9	-	CASSVGQVSPYEQYF	TGTGCCAGCAGCGTAGGTCAGGTTTCCCCCTACGAGCAGTACTTC
-	TRBJ2-2	TRBV24-1	-	CATSDAELGELFF	TGTGCCACCAGTGATGCGGAACTCGGGGAGCTGTTTTTT
-	TRBJ2-3	TRBV27	TRBD1	CASSSYRGSTDTQYF	TGTGCCAGCAGTTCCTACAGGGGAAGCACAGATACGCAGTATTTT
-	TRBJ2-5	TRBV12-5	-	CASGLASKGRRFVETQYF	TGTGCTAGTGGTTTGGCCTCGAAGGGCAGGCGGTTTGTGGAGACCCAGTACTTC
once	TRBJ2-6	TRBV6-5	-	CASSYSTGSGANVLTF	TGTGCCAGCAGTTACTCGACGGGCTCTGGGGCCAACGTCCTGACTTTC
-	TRBJ1-2	TRBV10-2	-	CASREAMGGYTF	TGCGCCAGCAGGGAAGCAATGGGTGGCTACACCTTC
-	TRBJ2-1	TRBV4-2	TRBD2	CASSQGPPGLAGVDEQFF	TGTGCCAGCAGCCAAGGTCCACCGGGACTAGCGGGAGTCGATGAGCAGTTCTTC
few	TRBJ2-5	TRBV4-3	-	CASSQVLDSKETQYF	TGCGCCAGCAGCCAAGTTCTGGACAGCAAAGAGACCCAGTACTTC
-	TRBJ2-3	TRBV18	TRBD2	CASSTGLAPDTQYF	TGTGCCAGCTCAACCGGACTAGCTCCAGATACGCAGTATTTT
-	TRBJ2-3	TRBV28	TRBD2	CAVRGLVSPDTQYF	TGTGCCGTGAGGGGACTAGTTTCTCCGGATACGCAGTATTTT
-	TRBJ2-1	TRBV28	-	CASSRYAGEQFF	TGTGCCAGCAGTCGCTACGCGGGGGAGCAGTTCTTC
-	TRBJ2-2	TRBV7-2	TRBD1	CASSSGPGGMLTGELFF	TGTGCCAGCAGCTCTGGCCCAGGGGGCATGTTGACCGGGGAGCTGTTTTTT
-	TRBJ2-1	TRBV14	-	CASSPRAVSSYNGQFF	TGTGCCAGCAGCCCCAGAGCGGTTAGCTCCTACAATGGGCAGTTCTTC
-	TRBJ2-3	TRBV20-1	-	CSARELGAQNTDTQYF	TGCAGTGCTAGAGAGCTCGGGGCCCAAAACACAGATACGCAGTATTTT
-	TRBJ2-2	TRBV9	-	CASSEWATTGELFF	TGTGCCAGCAGCGAATGGGCGACCACCGGGGAGCTGTTTTTT
-	TRBJ2-3	TRBV27	TRBD2	CASSLASGSTDTQYF	TGTGCCAGCAGTTTGGCTAGCGGGAGCACAGATACGCAGTATTTT
few	TRBJ2-7	TRBV28	-	CASSFEATTRYEQYF	TGTGCCAGCAGTTTCGAGGCGACGACACGCTACGAGCAGTACTTC
-	TRBJ2-5	TRBV5-1	-	CASSYSNWVRETQYF	TGCGCCAGCAGCTATTCCAACTGGGTCCGAGAGACCCAGTACTTC
-	TRBJ2-7	TRBV4-3	TRBD2	CASSQESGATYEQYF	TGCGCCAGCAGCCAAGAAAGCGGGGCTACCTACGAGCAGTACTTC
-	TRBJ1-2	TRBV6-2/TRBV6-3	-	CASSYDGYKGYTF	TGTGCCAGCAGTTACGACGGGTATAAGGGCTACACCTTC
-	TRBJ2-7	TRBV27	-	CASRLSRGPYEQYF	TGTGCCAGCAGATTATCCAGGGGTCCCTACGAGCAGTACTTC
-	TRBJ1-1	TRBV4-2	-	CASSPERSAEASF	TGTGCCAGCAGCCCCGAGAGATCCGCTGAAGCTTCCTTT
-	TRBJ2-1	TRBV6-5	-	CASLRTPKAYEQFF	TGTGCCAGCCTTCGGACTCCCAAGGCCTATGAGCAGTTCTTC
-	TRBJ2-2	TRBV24-1	-	CATSDLPAGELFF	TGTGCCACCAGTGATTTACCGGCCGGGGAGCTGTTTTTT
-	TRBJ2-1	TRBV7-9	TRBD1	CASSSARQGASYNEQFF	TGTGCCAGCAGCTCGGCTCGACAGGGGGCTTCCTACAATGAGCAGTTCTTC
-	TRBJ2-3	TRBV7-9	TRBD1	CASSFGQGADTQYF	TGTGCCAGCAGCTTTGGACAGGGGGCTGATACGCAGTATTTT
-	TRBJ1-1	TRBV20-1	-	CSARDEGSNTEAFF	TGCAGTGCTAGAGATGAGGGCTCGAACACTGAAGCTTTCTTT
-	TRBJ2-1	TRBV20-1	TRBD2	CSARVLAGDRYNEQFF	TGCAGTGCTAGAGTACTCGCGGGGGACCGCTACAATGAGCAGTTCTTC
-	TRBJ1-1	TRBV28	-	CASSRGWGAFF	TGTGCCAGCAGCCGGGGGTGGGGAGCTTTCTTT
-	TRBJ2-5	TRBV19	-	CASSFLPASETQYF	TGTGCCAGTAGTTTCCTCCCCGCGTCGGAGACCCAGTACTTC
-	TRBJ1-1	TRBV30	-	CAWSATMNTEAFF	TGTGCCTGGAGTGCAACAATGAACACTGAAGCTTTCTTT
-	TRBJ2-1	TRBV19	TRBD2	CASSEERGSYNEQFF	TGTGCCAGTTCCGAGGAGCGGGGGTCCTACAATGAGCAGTTCTTC
-	TRBJ1-1	TRBV10-3	-	CAISESALNTEAFF	TGTGCCATCAGTGAATCTGCCCTGAACACTGAAGCTTTCTTT
-	TRBJ1-1	TRBV19	TRBD1	CARSQGAEAFF	TGTGCCAGGAGTCAGGGGGCAGAAGCTTTCTTT
-	TRBJ1-2	TRBV6-5	-	CASSYAGNGYTF	TGTGCCAGCAGTTACGCAGGGAATGGCTACACCTTC
-	TRBJ2-7	TRBV2	TRBD2	CASSASGMYEQYF	TGTGCCAGCAGTGCTAGCGGGATGTACGAGCAGTACTTC
-	TRBJ2-3	TRBV15	-	CATSREGRGADTQYF	TGTGCCACCAGCAGAGAAGGCAGAGGGGCAGATACGCAGTATTTT
-	TRBJ1-1	TRBV29-1	TRBD1	CSVVGGTGNTEAFF	TGCAGCGTTGTGGGCGGGACAGGGAACACTGAAGCTTTCTTT
-	TRBJ1-2	TRBV11-2	-	CASSLRPDSTHGYTF	TGTGCCAGCAGCTTAAGACCGGACTCAACCCACGGCTACACCTTC
-	TRBJ1-5	TRBV27	-	CASSLGLNQPQHF	TGTGCCAGCAGTTTAGGGTTAAATCAGCCCCAGCATTTT